Each of the 7 T cell receptor beta chains below was sequenced from the same sample in a study of T cell changes during pregnancy in multiple sclerosis. Assay: immunoSEQ multiplex PCR; the TCRdb copy retains only in-frame clones and omits some. The profile shows about 21,000 clones, 91% of them singletons. Source: CD4+ T cells from peripheral blood mononuclear cells, taken in the third trimester of pregnancy. Receptors were obtained from a female donor with multiple sclerosis, enrolled in a pregnancy study.

This sequence joins TRBV5-1 and TRBJ2-1; TRBD2 is a possible D gene (6 bases). V lost 3 bases and J 0 bases, leaving 16 bases between the germline ends. The germline gives CDR1 SGHRS, CDR2 YFSETQ. The length of the CDR3 is 17 residues. The CDR3 DNA sequence: TGCGCCAGCAGCTCCCCCCGACTAGGTAGCTCCTACAATGAGCAGTTCTTC. Translating it yields CASSSPRLGSSYNEQFF.

This clone was found once. At one of its ends the junction is not consistent with the germline gene, which may arise from a read error. The genes are TRBV7-7 and TRBJ2-6, with 8 positions matching TRBD1. This CDR3 region has 16 residues. Per the germline V gene, CDR1 is SSHAT and CDR2 is FNYEAQ (reference sequence). This CDR3 is CASSLLTGAGANVLTF. The CDR3 DNA follows: TGTGCTAGCAGCCTCTTGACAGGGGCTGGGGCCAACGTCCTGACTTTC. The full variable domain, completed using reference TRBV7-7 and TRBJ2-6, is GAGVSQSPRYKVTKRGQDVTLRCDPISSHATLYWYQQALGQGPEFLTYFNYEAQPDKSGLPSDRFSAERPEGSISTLTIQRTEQRDSAMYRCASSLLTGAGANVLTFGAGSRLTVL.

The V gene is TRBV13, the J gene TRBJ2-7; 11 bases align to TRBD2. This CDR3 spans 15 amino acids. Germline-derived CDR1 and CDR2 are PRHDT and FYEKMQ (reference sequence). The J segment lost 9 bases and the V segment lost 5 bases, leaving 12 bases of the junction unmatched. This chain's CDR3 is CASSPKTSGVTRQYF. CDR3 DNA sequence: TGTGCCAGCAGCCCTAAGACTAGCGGGGTGACTAGGCAGTACTTC.

This sequence joins TRBV4-2 and TRBJ2-3; 8 positions agree with TRBD2. This CDR3 region has 17 residues. Germline CDR1 LGHNA, CDR2 YNFKEQ. After removal of 3 bases from V and 2 bases from J, the junction contained 10 bases not matched to a gene. The CDR3 DNA reads TGTGCCAGCAGCCAGGCCCCCCAGCGGGGGTACACAGATACGCAGTATTTT. Translating it yields CASSQAPQRGYTDTQYF.

The chain uses TRBV28 and TRBJ2-7; D is perhaps TRBD2 (5 bases). V was clipped by 3 bases and J by 3 bases, with 12 bases between them. The germline V gene has CDR1 MDHEN and CDR2 SYDVKM. The CDR3 covers 14 residues. The CDR3 loop reads CASSLGHEGYEQYF. CDR3 bases: TGTGCCAGCAGTTTGGGTCATGAGGGCTACGAGCAGTACTTC.

The chain employs TRBV7-9 and TRBJ2-7; possible D gene TRBD1, 5 bases. The CDR3 has 14 amino acids. Trimming stripped 1 base from V and 6 bases from J, with 13 bases between. CDR1 SEHNR and CDR2 FQNEAQ come from the germline V gene (reference sequence). The CDR3 protein is CASSLGGARPEQYF. The CDR3 nucleotides are TGTGCCAGCAGCTTAGGTGGGGCCCGCCCCGAGCAGTACTTC.

CDR3 residues: CASSLTGAGGYYEQFF. The CDR3 DNA follows: TGTGCCAGCAGCTTAACAGGAGCGGGGGGGTATTATGAGCAGTTCTTC. The V call is TRBV7-3, the J call TRBJ2-1, with 10 bases lining up with TRBD2. Trimming took 0 bases from V and 8 from J; bases not matched to a gene: 7. The CDR3 loop spans 16 amino acids. Germline V lookup: CDR1 SGHTA, CDR2 FQGTGA.